This TCR beta chain emerged from a study of cytomegalovirus exposure and HLA in healthy donors. The study, taken as a whole, reports: For cytomegalovirus status, the classifier reportedly gave diagnoses with high specificity and sensitivity.

Though probably carrying unrecorded immune exposures, donors were nominally healthy at sampling. As for this clone: What it binds is not known.

The CDR3 contains 13 residues. V shed 0 bases and J shed 4 bases, with 7 bases lying between them. CDR1 and CDR2 from the germline V gene are LNHNV and YYDKDF (reference sequence). Primers included in the PCR were 60 Vbeta and 13 Jbeta primers. Produced via immunoSEQ multiplex PCR; TCRdb's table is partial and in-frame only. The data contain approximately 110,000 clones, around four fifths of them singletons. The clonotype was recovered from a woman aged 40 to 50 in good health and CMV-seropositive. The sample consisted of PBMCs. The chain uses TRBV15 and TRBJ2-7; possibly TRBD1 for D (5 bases). DNA of the CDR3: TGTGCCACCAGCAGAGATAGGGGATACGAGCAGTACTTC. It translates to CATSRDRGYEQYF.